The T cell receptor beta chain described here comes from a study of T cell responses to AZD1222 COVID-19 vaccine. Whole-study findings and limits: Only a handful of AZD1222 recipients were seropositive at baseline. Increases in Spike-specific TCR breadth and depth were seen after two AZD1222 doses. Repertoires were collected only later (after the peak T cell response had occurred). Close to half of all spike-specific TCRs reportedly target regions of the variants that are unmutated.

Turning to this clone: The antigen is not known.

Sequencing was performed with immunoSEQ multiplex PCR; in TCRdb, only in-frame clones are kept and a portion is missing. Among tens of thousands of clones listed, under 95% were seen once. Germline V gene data show CDR1 as LNHDA and CDR2 as SQIVND (reference sequence). This CDR3 region has 11 residues. The V and J ends lost 3 bases and 5 bases respectively, with 4 bases between them. Sample: peripheral blood, taken on day 0 of AZD1222 vaccination. The chain is built from TRBV19 and TRBJ2-5; D is ambiguous. This TCR derives from an adult in good health. The DNA for the CDR3 is TGTGCCAGTAGTATCCTCGAGACCCAGTACTTC. Its protein product is CASSILETQYF.